What follows are 19 T cell receptor beta chains derived from one specimen sequenced in a study of cytomegalovirus exposure and HLA in healthy donors. TCRdb's copy holds only in-frame clones and misses some; the assay was immunoSEQ multiplex PCR. Of fewer than 250,000 clones in the sample, roughly 89% were seen once. The source material was PBMCs. The receptors derive from a man aged 18 to 35 in good health and CMV-seronegative.

The CDR3 bases are TGTGCCAGCAGCTTACGTCCTAGCGGGAGCCGAAATGAGCAGTTCTTC. Translation: CASSLRPSGSRNEQFF. The chain carries TRBV7-3 and TRBJ2-1; 10 bases line up with TRBD2. The CDR3 covers 16 residues. The V and J ends lost 2 bases and 7 bases, in that order; junction bases with no gene match: 8. Germline V gene sequence: CDR1 SGHTA, CDR2 FQGTGA.

This chain links TRBV19 with TRBJ2-1; 7 bases align to TRBD2. The CDR3 is made up of 13 amino acids. In germline, CDR1 is LNHDA, CDR2 SQIVND (reference sequence). The V segment lost 3 bases and the J segment 6 bases; nucleotides outside the gene matches: 2. The CDR3 is CASSMTSRNEQFF. For the CDR3, the DNA is TGTGCCAGTAGTATGACTAGCCGCAATGAGCAGTTCTTC.

This sequence joins TRBV5-8 and TRBJ1-2; a weak D match, TRBD1 (6 bases). This CDR3 comprises 15 residues. Germline CDR1 and CDR2: SGHTS and YDEGEE. With 3 bases removed from V and 2 bases from J, the gap between germline ends came to 14 bases. CDR3 nucleotides: TGTGCCAGCAGCTCCACAGGGCTAGAGAACTATGGCTACACCTTC. As protein: CASSSTGLENYGYTF.

Details on this clone: Other DNA variants within this sample encode the same CDR3. This chain connects TRBV28 to TRBJ2-5; weak D call: TRBD1 (6 bases). The germline CDR1 and CDR2 sequences are MDHEN and SYDVKM. The CDR3 loop spans 12 amino acids. V lost 2 bases and J 5 bases, leaving 6 bases between the germline ends. The CDR3 is CASSLRGETQYF. CDR3 nucleotide sequence: TGTGCCAGCAGTTTAAGGGGGGAGACCCAGTACTTC.

This clone was counted only a few times. The chain joins TRBV7-9 to TRBJ2-1; D is possibly TRBD2 (5 bases). This CDR3 spans 13 amino acids. With 5 bases removed from V and 6 bases from J, the gap between germline ends came to 11 bases. CDR1 and CDR2 from the germline V gene are SEHNR and FQNEAQ (reference sequence). The CDR3 sequence: CASSRGRGNEQFF. The CDR3 nucleotides are TGTGCCAGCAGCCGAGGACGGGGCAATGAGCAGTTCTTC.

The rearrangement joins TRBV4-2 to TRBJ1-1; maybe TRBD1 (6 bases). In germline, CDR1 is LGHNA, CDR2 YNFKEQ. Between the trimmed V and J ends, which lost 1 base and 4 bases, there was a span of 10 bases. The CDR3 extends over 14 amino acids. The CDR3 region is CASSQALGGTEAFF. CDR3 DNA: TGTGCCAGCAGCCAAGCCCTAGGGGGCACTGAAGCTTTCTTT.

The chain couples TRBV19 to TRBJ1-5; tentatively, D is TRBD1 (6 bases). Germline V CDR1 and CDR2: LNHDA, SQIVND (reference sequence). The CDR3 spans 16 residues. V was trimmed by 2 bases and J by 7 bases, leaving 18 bases between them. This CDR3 reads CASSIPGSGGLQPQHF. The DNA for the CDR3 is TGTGCCAGTAGTATACCCGGGAGCGGGGGCCTACAGCCCCAGCATTTT.

The chain joins TRBV10-2 to TRBJ1-5; D is perhaps TRBD1 (5 bases). The CDR3 consists of 15 residues. V was shortened by 2 bases and J by 4 bases, with 12 bases between the two germline ends. Per germline, CDR1 WSHSY and CDR2 SAAADI. The chain's CDR3 is CASSEGGGRNQPQHF. CDR3 bases: TGCGCCAGCAGTGAGGGGGGGGGACGGAATCAGCCCCAGCATTTT.

V and J are TRBV20-1 and TRBJ1-4; tentatively, D is TRBD1 (5 bases). V was cut by 3 bases and J by 8 bases, with 7 bases left in between. From germline, CDR1 is DFQATT and CDR2 SNEGSKA (reference sequence). The CDR3 is 11 amino acids. The CDR3 region has the DNA TGCAGTGCTAGGGGGCCGGAAAAACTGTTTTTT. This encodes CSARGPEKLFF.

The J gene is TRBJ1-6, the V gene TRBV7-2; TRBD1 matches at 7 bases. The length of the CDR3 is 13 residues. Germline V gene lookup returns CDR1 SGHTA and CDR2 FQGNSA. The trim removed 8 bases at V and 8 bases at J, leaving 6 bases unmatched. DNA of the CDR3: TGTGCCAGCTCTCGACAGGGAGATTCACCCCTCCACTTT. This gives the protein CASSRQGDSPLHF.

As concerns this clone: This sample includes further DNA sequences coding for the same CDR3. The chain is built from TRBV7-2 and TRBJ2-5, with D uncertain. Germline V gene data show CDR1 as SGHTA and CDR2 as FQGNSA. V dropped 1 base and J dropped 4 bases, with 4 bases sitting between them. CDR3 length: 12 amino acids. CDR3 bases: TGTGCCAGCAGCTTAGTTCGAGAGACCCAGTACTTC. It translates to CASSLVRETQYF.

The chain couples TRBV5-1 to TRBJ2-2, with TRBD2 matching over 11 bases. This CDR3 has 16 amino acids. Germline CDR1 is SGHRS and CDR2 is YFSETQ. V shed 0 bases, J shed 6 bases, and the junction held 4 bases outside the gene matches. The CDR3 nucleotides are TGCGCCAGCAGCTTGGTAGCGGGAGGGCCTTCCGGGGAGCTGTTTTTT. Amino acid sequence: CASSLVAGGPSGELFF.

This clone was counted a single time. The chain is built from TRBV18 and TRBJ2-2; 12 nucleotides agree with TRBD2. J gave up 6 bases and V 5 bases, and 7 bases lay outside the gene matches. This CDR3 spans 16 amino acids. Germline V gives CDR1 KGHSH, CDR2 LQKENI. The CDR3 spells CASSSRLAGVAGELFF. CDR3 nucleotide sequence: TGTGCCAGCTCAAGCAGACTAGCGGGAGTGGCCGGGGAGCTGTTTTTT. Drawing the rest from reference TRBV18 and TRBJ2-2, the complete variable domain is NAGVMQNPRHLVRRRGQEARLRCSPMKGHSHVYWYRQLPEEGLKFMVYLQKENIIDESGMPKERFSAEFPKEGPSILRIQQVVRGDSAAYFCASSSRLAGVAGELFFGEGSRLTVL.

This clone turned up a few times. The rearrangement joins TRBV14 to TRBJ2-7; D gene unclear. The CDR3 is 14 residues long. Trimming left V 4 bases short and J 3 bases short, with 13 bases between. Per the germline V gene, CDR1 is SGHDN and CDR2 is FVKESK. CDR3 sequence (DNA): TGTGCCAGCAGCCTTACCGGGTCGTTCTACGAGCAGTACTTC. Amino acid sequence: CASSLTGSFYEQYF.

The gene calls are TRBV18 and TRBJ2-7, with 7 bases identical to TRBD1. Germline loops: CDR1 KGHSH, CDR2 LQKENI. CDR3 length: 13 residues. V trimming: 6 bases; J trimming: 2 bases; junction bases outside the gene matches: 4. The CDR3 sequence: CASSLDRAYEQYF. The CDR3 DNA reads as TGTGCCAGCTCCCTCGACAGGGCCTACGAGCAGTACTTC.

This clone has only a few counts. The V gene is TRBV7-2, the J gene TRBJ2-5, with 7 bases identical to TRBD2. The CDR3 has 14 amino acids. Germline CDR1 and CDR2: SGHTA and FQGNSA. V was clipped by 0 bases and J by 9 bases; unmatched bases: 7. The CDR3 sequence: CASSLAGGERAQYF. In nucleotides, the CDR3 is TGTGCCAGCAGCTTAGCGGGGGGGGAGCGAGCCCAGTACTTC.

This clone was picked up one time. The rearrangement links TRBV6-1 to TRBJ2-1; tentatively, D is TRBD2 (5 bases). This CDR3 is 13 amino acids long. CDR1 is MNHNS, CDR2 SASEGT, per germline. V was shortened by 5 bases and J by 8 bases, with 13 bases between the two germline ends. As DNA, the CDR3 is TGTGCCAGCAGTCCCCCCCCGGAGGATGAGCAGTTCTTC. It specifies CASSPPPEDEQFF.

This clone has more than one count but fewer than ten. This chain connects TRBV4-1 to TRBJ2-7; tentative D call: TRBD2 (6 bases). Germline loops: CDR1 MGHRA, CDR2 YSYEKL. The CDR3 is 14 residues long. V was pared by 2 bases and J by 2 bases, with 10 bases between. CDR3 nucleotide sequence: TGCGCCAGCAGCCAACGGGGGTCCCCCTACGAGCAGTACTTC. This sequence encodes CASSQRGSPYEQYF.

J is TRBJ2-1 and V is TRBV6-1; 14 bases are a match to TRBD2. V lost 6 bases and J lost 15; bases outside the gene matches: 13. The length of the CDR3 is 15 residues. Germline CDR1 is MNHNS and CDR2 is SASEGT. The CDR3 coding sequence is TGTGCCAGCAGGGACAGGGGGCGACTAGCGGGAGGGCTGTTCTTC. Encoded protein: CASRDRGRLAGGLFF.